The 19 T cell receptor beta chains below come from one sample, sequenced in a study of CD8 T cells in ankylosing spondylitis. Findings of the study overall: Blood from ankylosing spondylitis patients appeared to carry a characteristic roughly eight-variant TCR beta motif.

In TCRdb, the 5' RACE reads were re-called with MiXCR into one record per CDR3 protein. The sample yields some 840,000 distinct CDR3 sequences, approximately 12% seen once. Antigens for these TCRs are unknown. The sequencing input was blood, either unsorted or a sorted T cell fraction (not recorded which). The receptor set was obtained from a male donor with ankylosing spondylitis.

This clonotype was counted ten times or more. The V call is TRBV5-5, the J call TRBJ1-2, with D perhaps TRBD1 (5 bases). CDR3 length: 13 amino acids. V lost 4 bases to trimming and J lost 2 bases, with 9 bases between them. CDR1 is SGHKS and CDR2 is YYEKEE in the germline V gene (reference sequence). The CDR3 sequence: CASSRPGNYGYTF. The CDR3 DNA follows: TGTGCCAGCAGCCGGCCAGGGAACTATGGCTACACCTTC.

Here the CDR3 reads CSASEGFEADTQYF. The CDR3 bases are TGCAGTGCTAGTGAGGGATTCGAGGCAGATACGCAGTATTTT. The rearrangement uses TRBV20-1 and TRBJ2-3; weak D call: TRBD2 (5 bases). V was clipped by 3 bases and J by 4 bases, with 14 bases between them. Germline CDR1 DFQATT, CDR2 SNEGSKA (reference sequence). The CDR3 contains 14 residues.

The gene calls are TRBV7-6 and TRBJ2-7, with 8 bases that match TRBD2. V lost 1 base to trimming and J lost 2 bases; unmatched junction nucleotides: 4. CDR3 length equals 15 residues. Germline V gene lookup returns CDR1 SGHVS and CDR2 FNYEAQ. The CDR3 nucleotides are TGTGCCAGCAGCTTAGAGGTTAGCGGGACCTACGAGCAGTACTTC. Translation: CASSLEVSGTYEQYF.

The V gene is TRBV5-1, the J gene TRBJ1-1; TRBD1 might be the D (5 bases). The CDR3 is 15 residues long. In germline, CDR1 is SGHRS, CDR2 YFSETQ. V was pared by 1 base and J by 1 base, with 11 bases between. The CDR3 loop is CASSLMGVENTEAFF. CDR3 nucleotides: TGCGCCAGCAGCTTGATGGGGGTGGAGAACACTGAAGCTTTCTTT.

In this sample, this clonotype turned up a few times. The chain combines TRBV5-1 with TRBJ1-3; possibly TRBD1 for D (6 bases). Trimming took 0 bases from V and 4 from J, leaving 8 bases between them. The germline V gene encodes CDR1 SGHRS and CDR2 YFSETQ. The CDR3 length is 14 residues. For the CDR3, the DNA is TGCGCCAGCAGCTTGGATGGACAGGGAAACACCATATATTTT. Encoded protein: CASSLDGQGNTIYF.

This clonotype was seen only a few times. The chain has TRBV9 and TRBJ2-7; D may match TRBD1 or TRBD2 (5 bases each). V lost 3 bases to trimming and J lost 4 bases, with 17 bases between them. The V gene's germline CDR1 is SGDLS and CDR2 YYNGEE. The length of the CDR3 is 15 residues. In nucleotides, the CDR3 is TGTGCCAGCAGCGAGGGACCCACACGGTCTTACGAGCAGTACTTC. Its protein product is CASSEGPTRSYEQYF.

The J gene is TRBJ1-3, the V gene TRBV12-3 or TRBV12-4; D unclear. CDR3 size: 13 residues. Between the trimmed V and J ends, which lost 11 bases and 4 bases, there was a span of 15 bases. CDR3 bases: TGTGCCTCCAGACCTCTTGGGGGAAACACCATATATTTT. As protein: CASRPLGGNTIYF.

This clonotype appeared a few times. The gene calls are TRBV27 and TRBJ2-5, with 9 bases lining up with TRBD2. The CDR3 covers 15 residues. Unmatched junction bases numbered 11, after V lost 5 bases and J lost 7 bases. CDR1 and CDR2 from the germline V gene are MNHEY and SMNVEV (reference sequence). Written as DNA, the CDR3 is TGTGCCAGCAGTCCCGTAGTGGCGGGAGGGTGGACCCAGTACTTC. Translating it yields CASSPVVAGGWTQYF.

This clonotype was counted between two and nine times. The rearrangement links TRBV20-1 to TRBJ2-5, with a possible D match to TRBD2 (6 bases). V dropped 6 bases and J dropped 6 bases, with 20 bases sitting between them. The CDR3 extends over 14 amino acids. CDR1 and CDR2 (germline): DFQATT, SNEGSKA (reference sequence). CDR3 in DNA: TGCAGTGCCTTGGAGGGGACGGGCCCAAAGACCCAGTACTTC. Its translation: CSALEGTGPKTQYF.

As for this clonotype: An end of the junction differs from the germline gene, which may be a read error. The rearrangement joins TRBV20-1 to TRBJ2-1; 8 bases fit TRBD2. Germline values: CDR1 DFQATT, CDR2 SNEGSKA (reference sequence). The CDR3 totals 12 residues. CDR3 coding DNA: TGCAGTGCTAGGTACCGACTAGCGTTGGGGGTCTTC. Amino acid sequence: CSARYRLALGVF.

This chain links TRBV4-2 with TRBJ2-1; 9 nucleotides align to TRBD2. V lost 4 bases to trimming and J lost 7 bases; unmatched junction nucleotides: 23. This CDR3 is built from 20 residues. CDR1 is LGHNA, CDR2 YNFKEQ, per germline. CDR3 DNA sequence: TGTGCCAGCAGCCCTCAAGGGCCTAGCGGGAAATTAGCGCAGTGGAATGAGCAGTTCTTC. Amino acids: CASSPQGPSGKLAQWNEQFF.

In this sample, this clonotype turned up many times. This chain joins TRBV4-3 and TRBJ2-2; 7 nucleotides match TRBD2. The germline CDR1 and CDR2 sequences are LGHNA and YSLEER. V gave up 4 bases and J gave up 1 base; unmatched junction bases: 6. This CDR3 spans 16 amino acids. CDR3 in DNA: TGCGCCAGCAGCCTGAGGGGAGGGGAGAACACCGGGGAGCTGTTTTTT. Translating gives CASSLRGGENTGELFF.

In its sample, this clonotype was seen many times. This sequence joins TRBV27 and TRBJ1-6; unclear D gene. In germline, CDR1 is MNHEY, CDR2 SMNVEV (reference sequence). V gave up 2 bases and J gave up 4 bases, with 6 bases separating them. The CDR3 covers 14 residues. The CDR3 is CASSLRSYNSPLHF. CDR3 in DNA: TGTGCCAGCAGTTTACGGTCTTATAATTCACCCCTCCACTTT.

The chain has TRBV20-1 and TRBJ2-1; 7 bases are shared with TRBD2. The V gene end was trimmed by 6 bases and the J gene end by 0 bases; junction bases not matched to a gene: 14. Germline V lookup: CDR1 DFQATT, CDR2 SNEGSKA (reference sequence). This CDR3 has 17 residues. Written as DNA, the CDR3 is TGCAGTGCCCAACCTTCGGGCGGGAGCCACTCCTACAATGAGCAGTTCTTC. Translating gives CSAQPSGGSHSYNEQFF.

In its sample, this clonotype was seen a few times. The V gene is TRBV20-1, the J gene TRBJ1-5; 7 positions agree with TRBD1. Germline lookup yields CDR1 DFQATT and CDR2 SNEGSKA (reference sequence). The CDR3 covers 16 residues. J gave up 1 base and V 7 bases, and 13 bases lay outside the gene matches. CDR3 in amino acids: CSGINRGWGSNQPQHF. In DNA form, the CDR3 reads TGCAGTGGGATTAACAGGGGTTGGGGGAGCAATCAGCCCCAGCATTTT.

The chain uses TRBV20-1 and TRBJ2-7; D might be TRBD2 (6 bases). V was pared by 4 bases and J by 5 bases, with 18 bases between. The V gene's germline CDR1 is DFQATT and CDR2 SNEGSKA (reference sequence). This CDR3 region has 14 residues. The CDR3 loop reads CSAKEGPVFDEQYF. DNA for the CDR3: TGCAGTGCTAAGGAGGGACCCGTGTTCGACGAGCAGTACTTC.

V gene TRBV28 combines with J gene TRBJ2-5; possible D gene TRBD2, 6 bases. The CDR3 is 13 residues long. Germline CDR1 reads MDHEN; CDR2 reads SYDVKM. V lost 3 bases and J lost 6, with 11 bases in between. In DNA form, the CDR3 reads TGTGCCAGCAGTTTTCGGGGGAGACAGACCCAGTACTTC. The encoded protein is CASSFRGRQTQYF.

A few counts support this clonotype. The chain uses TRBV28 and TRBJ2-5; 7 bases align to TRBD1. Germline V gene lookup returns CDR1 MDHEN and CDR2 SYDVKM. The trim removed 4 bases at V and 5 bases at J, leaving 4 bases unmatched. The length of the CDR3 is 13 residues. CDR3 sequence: CASSWQGVETQYF. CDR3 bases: TGTGCCAGCAGTTGGCAGGGGGTTGAGACCCAGTACTTC.

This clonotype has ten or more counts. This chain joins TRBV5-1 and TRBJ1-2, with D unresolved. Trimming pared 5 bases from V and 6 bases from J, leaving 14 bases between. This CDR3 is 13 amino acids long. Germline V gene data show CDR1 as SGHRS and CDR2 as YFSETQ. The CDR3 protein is CASSFRDGDGYTF. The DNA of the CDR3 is TGCGCCAGCAGTTTCCGAGATGGTGATGGCTACACCTTC.